These T cell receptor beta chains were read from a single sample in a study of T cell responses to AZD1222 COVID-19 vaccine. Clones were sequenced by immunoSEQ multiplex PCR, and TCRdb holds only the in-frame ones, with some missing. The sample has about 100,000 clones; roughly 91% are singletons. Sequenced material: peripheral blood, taken on day 0 of AZD1222 vaccination. The receptors were sampled from an adult in good health. Each CDR3 is given with its conserved first and last residue. D genes are given only for firm matches. Size is omitted from some rows. Given values are once, few, many or a class for expanded clones.

D: TRBD1
length: 17
size: .
V: TRBV28
J: TRBJ1-2
DNA: TGTGCCAGCAGTTTTCAGGGGACAGGGGGACCAAACTATGGCTACACCTTC
CDR3: CASSFQGTGGPNYGYTF

D: .
length: 16
size: .
V: TRBV4-1
J: TRBJ1-6
DNA: TGCGCCAGCAGCCAAGAGACTGCCGGGGGTGGGTCACCCCTCCACTTT
CDR3: CASSQETAGGGSPLHF

D: .
length: 16
size: .
V: TRBV5-1
J: TRBJ2-3
DNA: TGCGCCAGCAGCTCAAGGGCGACAGCTAGCACAGATACGCAGTATTTT
CDR3: CASSSRATASTDTQYF

D: TRBD1
length: 13
size: .
V: TRBV7-2
J: TRBJ1-4
DNA: TGTGCCAGCAGCCCAGACAGGGGTGAAAAACTGTTTTTT
CDR3: CASSPDRGEKLFF

D: .
length: 15
size: .
V: TRBV28
J: TRBJ1-5
DNA: TGTGCCAGCAGGGGGCAGGAGAATAGCAATCAGCCCCAGCATTTT
CDR3: CASRGQENSNQPQHF

D: .
length: 16
size: .
V: TRBV28
J: TRBJ1-2
DNA: TGTGCCAGCAGTTTACGTCCAGGGACCAACAACTATGGCTACACCTTC
CDR3: CASSLRPGTNNYGYTF

D: TRBD1
length: 13
size: .
V: TRBV29-1
J: TRBJ1-4
DNA: TGCAGCGTTACCACAGGGGGAGGAGAAAAACTGTTTTTT
CDR3: CSVTTGGGEKLFF

D: TRBD1
length: 17
size: .
V: TRBV5-5
J: TRBJ1-5
DNA: TGTGCCAGCAGCGGGGACAGGGGGCGAATTGGCAATCAGCCCCAGCATTTT
CDR3: CASSGDRGRIGNQPQHF

D: .
length: 15
size: .
V: TRBV5-6
J: TRBJ2-3
DNA: TGTGCCAGCAGCTTTGGCTACAGGAGCACAGATACGCAGTATTTT
CDR3: CASSFGYRSTDTQYF

D: TRBD2
length: 15
size: .
V: TRBV19
J: TRBJ2-7
DNA: TGTGCCAGTAGTAAATTAGCTAGCGGAGCCTACGAGCAGTACTTC
CDR3: CASSKLASGAYEQYF

D: .
length: 16
size: .
V: TRBV21-1
J: TRBJ1-3
DNA: TGTGCCAGGGTAGACAGGGGGCTGAGCTCTGGAAACACCATATATTTT
CDR3: CARVDRGLSSGNTIYF

D: .
length: 13
size: once
V: TRBV7-2
J: TRBJ2-1
DNA: TGTGCCAGCACTAGCTATTCCTACAATGAGCAGTTCTTC
CDR3: CASTSYSYNEQFF

D: .
length: 13
size: .
V: TRBV15
J: TRBJ1-4
DNA: TGTGCCACAAGCGAGGGTGCTAATGAAAAACTGTTTTTT
CDR3: CATSEGANEKLFF

D: TRBD1
length: 15
size: .
V: TRBV28
J: TRBJ1-2
DNA: TGTGCCAGCAGCCCAGGGAACCGGGACAGGGATGGCTACACCTTC
CDR3: CASSPGNRDRDGYTF

D: TRBD1
length: 16
size: .
V: TRBV28
J: TRBJ2-2
DNA: TGTGCCAGCAGTTTCCGGGACAGGGGTATAACCGGGGAGCTGTTTTTT
CDR3: CASSFRDRGITGELFF

D: .
length: 13
size: .
V: TRBV5-6
J: TRBJ2-3
DNA: TGTGCCAGCAGCCCGGCAAAGACAGATACGCAGTATTTT
CDR3: CASSPAKTDTQYF

D: .
length: 15
size: .
V: TRBV4-1
J: TRBJ1-2
DNA: TGCGCCAGCAGCCTCCCTGAAGGTCGGATCTATGGCTACACCTTC
CDR3: CASSLPEGRIYGYTF

D: .
length: 14
size: .
V: TRBV10-3
J: TRBJ1-2
DNA: TGTGCCATCAGTGGTGTTGGGATTGGCTATGGCTACACCTTC
CDR3: CAISGVGIGYGYTF

D: .
length: 14
size: .
V: TRBV21-1
J: TRBJ2-1
DNA: TGTGCCAGCAGCCCGGAGGGAGGGCCGGATGAGCAGTTCTTC
CDR3: CASSPEGGPDEQFF

D: .
length: 12
size: .
V: TRBV12-3/TRBV12-4
J: TRBJ1-1
DNA: TGTGCCAGCAGTTCCGGGACACCTGAAGCTTTCTTT
CDR3: CASSSGTPEAFF

D: TRBD1
length: 15
size: .
V: TRBV18
J: TRBJ2-7
DNA: TGTGCCAGCTCACCACCGGGACAGGGGACGCACGAGCAGTACTTC
CDR3: CASSPPGQGTHEQYF

D: TRBD1
length: 16
size: .
V: TRBV7-8
J: TRBJ1-1
DNA: TGTGCCAGCAGCTTAGTGGAGGGGGCTGGGTACACTGAAGCTTTCTTT
CDR3: CASSLVEGAGYTEAFF

D: .
length: 15
size: .
V: TRBV14
J: TRBJ2-2
DNA: TGTGCCAGCAGCCATCTTCGGGGAGACACCGGGGAGCTGTTTTTT
CDR3: CASSHLRGDTGELFF

D: .
length: 14
size: once
V: TRBV9
J: TRBJ2-1
DNA: TGTGCCAGCAGCGTAGCTGATATTAACAATGAGCAGTTCTTC
CDR3: CASSVADINNEQFF

D: .
length: 18
size: .
V: TRBV19
J: TRBJ1-5
DNA: TGTGCCAGTAGTATAGATCGGGGACACTTGACGGGCAATCAGCCCCAGCATTTT
CDR3: CASSIDRGHLTGNQPQHF

D: .
length: 15
size: .
V: TRBV19
J: TRBJ2-7
DNA: TGTGCCAGTAGTACCCCTTTTAGTGGGGCCGTCGAGCAGTACTTC
CDR3: CASSTPFSGAVEQYF

D: TRBD2
length: 16
size: .
V: TRBV19
J: TRBJ2-5
DNA: TGTGCCAGTAGTATTGGGGTAGCGGGAAGTATGGAGACCCAGTACTTC
CDR3: CASSIGVAGSMETQYF

D: TRBD2
length: 13
size: .
V: TRBV29-1
J: TRBJ2-7
DNA: TGCAGCGTCCCGGGACTAGCGGGAGTTGAGCAGTACTTC
CDR3: CSVPGLAGVEQYF

D: TRBD1
length: 16
size: .
V: TRBV18
J: TRBJ1-1
DNA: TGTGCCAGCTCGCCGTCAACCGGGACAGTGAACACTGAAGCTTTCTTT
CDR3: CASSPSTGTVNTEAFF

D: TRBD1
length: 19
size: .
V: TRBV28
J: TRBJ2-7
DNA: TGTGCCAGCAGTTCATATCAAGCGGAGGGGACAGGGGGACTTGGGGAGCAGTACTTC
CDR3: CASSSYQAEGTGGLGEQYF

D: .
length: 14
size: .
V: TRBV6-5
J: TRBJ2-7
DNA: TGTGCCAGCAGCCGAGACGGACAGTTACGCGAGCAGTACTTC
CDR3: CASSRDGQLREQYF

D: TRBD2
length: 14
size: .
V: TRBV19
J: TRBJ2-5
DNA: TGTGCCAGTTCGATAAAGGGAGGGCAAGAGACCCAGTACTTC
CDR3: CASSIKGGQETQYF

D: .
length: 13
size: .
V: TRBV7-3
J: TRBJ1-1
DNA: TGTGCCAGCAGCTCCGGTCTGAACACTGAAGCTTTCTTT
CDR3: CASSSGLNTEAFF

D: .
length: 15
size: .
V: TRBV7-3
J: TRBJ2-3
DNA: TGTGCCAGCAGCTTAGGGGGTTGGAGCACAGATACGCAGTATTTT
CDR3: CASSLGGWSTDTQYF

D: .
length: 15
size: .
V: TRBV21-1
J: TRBJ2-2
DNA: TGTGCCAGCAGCAAAGCCCCAGCGAACACCGGGGAGCTGTTTTTT
CDR3: CASSKAPANTGELFF

D: .
length: 14
size: .
V: TRBV29-1
J: TRBJ2-1
DNA: TGCAGCGTTGAACCCCATTATGGCACCAATGAGCAGTTCTTC
CDR3: CSVEPHYGTNEQFF

D: .
length: 13
size: .
V: TRBV3-1/TRBV3-2
J: TRBJ1-1
DNA: TGTGCCAGCAGCCAAGTGTTGAACACTGAAGCTTTCTTT
CDR3: CASSQVLNTEAFF

D: TRBD1
length: 13
size: .
V: TRBV15
J: TRBJ1-6
DNA: TGTGCCACTCAGGGGGCCCGTAATTCACCCCTCCACTTT
CDR3: CATQGARNSPLHF

D: .
length: 15
size: .
V: TRBV6-1
J: TRBJ1-6
DNA: TGTGCCAGCAGTGAATTTGCGGGCCCGGTGTCACCCCTCCACTTT
CDR3: CASSEFAGPVSPLHF

D: TRBD1
length: 12
size: .
V: TRBV12-3/TRBV12-4
J: TRBJ2-7
DNA: TGTGCCAGCCGACAGGGGGAGGGCGAGCAGTACTTC
CDR3: CASRQGEGEQYF

D: TRBD1
length: 12
size: .
V: TRBV18
J: TRBJ1-2
DNA: TGTGCCAGCTCAGACAGGGAAGGGGGCTACACCTTC
CDR3: CASSDREGGYTF

D: TRBD1
length: 14
size: .
V: TRBV27
J: TRBJ1-2
DNA: TGTGCCAGCAGTTTATCTGCAGGGGGATATGGCTACACCTTC
CDR3: CASSLSAGGYGYTF

D: .
length: 14
size: .
V: TRBV28
J: TRBJ2-1
DNA: TGTGCCAGCAGCCGGGACAACTCCTACAATGAGCAGTTCTTC
CDR3: CASSRDNSYNEQFF

D: .
length: 14
size: once
V: TRBV9
J: TRBJ2-7
DNA: TGTGCCAGCAGCGTAGGTGACGGGAACTACGAGCAGTACTTC
CDR3: CASSVGDGNYEQYF

D: .
length: 12
size: .
V: TRBV30
J: TRBJ2-5
DNA: TGTGCCTGGAGTGTAGCAGGCGAGACCCAGTACTTC
CDR3: CAWSVAGETQYF

D: .
length: 14
size: .
V: TRBV3-1/TRBV3-2
J: TRBJ2-3
DNA: TGTGCCAGCAGTCGGAGCGGTAGCACAGATACGCAGTATTTT
CDR3: CASSRSGSTDTQYF

D: TRBD2
length: 17
size: .
V: TRBV27
J: TRBJ2-7
DNA: TGTGCCAGCAGTTTATCACCTGGACTAGCGGGAGGTAACGAGCAGTACTTC
CDR3: CASSLSPGLAGGNEQYF

D: .
length: 14
size: .
V: TRBV30
J: TRBJ1-5
DNA: TGTGCCTGGAGTGTACGGGCCGACAATCAGCCCCAGCATTTT
CDR3: CAWSVRADNQPQHF

D: .
length: 13
size: .
V: TRBV28
J: TRBJ1-6
DNA: TGTGCCAGCAAACCAGGGGTTTCTTCACCCCTCCACTTT
CDR3: CASKPGVSSPLHF

D: .
length: 13
size: .
V: TRBV10-1
J: TRBJ1-6
DNA: TGCGCCAGCAGTGAGGGAAATAATTCACCCCTCCACTTT
CDR3: CASSEGNNSPLHF

D: .
length: 14
size: once
V: TRBV7-2
J: TRBJ2-5
DNA: TGTGCCAGCAGCCGCCAAACAGGAGAAGAGACCCAGTACTTC
CDR3: CASSRQTGEETQYF

D: .
length: 15
size: .
V: TRBV24-1
J: TRBJ2-5
DNA: TGTGCCACCAGTGATCCGGGGCTAGGCCAAGAGACCCAGTACTTC
CDR3: CATSDPGLGQETQYF

D: TRBD1
length: 15
size: .
V: TRBV19
J: TRBJ1-6
DNA: TGTGCCAGTAGTATTATCCGGGACAGGGCCTCACCCCTCCACTTT
CDR3: CASSIIRDRASPLHF